The rows below give T cell receptor beta chains drawn from one sample of a study of CD8 T cells in Susac syndrome. TCRdb used MiXCR to reprocess the immunoSEQ multiplex PCR reads, holding one entry per CDR3 protein. The profile shows 170,000 or so distinct CDR3 sequences, approximately 94% of them singletons. Sequenced sample: CD4+ T cells from PBMCs. These receptors were taken from a human donor with Susac syndrome. Both conserved end residues are part of each CDR3. The D gene is left open where the match is weak. Some rows mark clone size as missing; the rest say once, few, many or name a class of expanded clone.

D gene | J gene | V gene | clone size | CDR3 DNA | CDR3 protein
NA | TRBJ1-1 | TRBV27 | NA | TGTGCCAGCAGTTTCGCGGGGCTGAACACTGAAGCTTTCTTT | CASSFAGLNTEAFF
TRBD1 | TRBJ2-1 | TRBV5-1 | NA | TGCGCCAGCAGCTCGGGACAGGGGGGCGATGAGCAGTTCTTC | CASSSGQGGDEQFF
NA | TRBJ2-4 | TRBV6-6 | NA | TGTGCCAGCAGTTATGGGCATTCGAACATTCAGTACTTC | CASSYGHSNIQYF
TRBD1 | TRBJ2-3 | TRBV9 | NA | TGTGCCAGCAGCGGGCGACAGGGCCGGAAGACAGATACGCAGTATTTT | CASSGRQGRKTDTQYF
NA | TRBJ2-7 | TRBV30 | NA | TGTGCCTGGAGTCATTACTACGAGCAGTACTTC | CAWSHYYEQYF
NA | TRBJ1-2 | TRBV2 | NA | TGTGCCACCAGCCCGGCTGGCTATGGCTACACCTTC | CATSPAGYGYTF
TRBD1 | TRBJ2-3 | TRBV15 | NA | TGTGCCACCAGAACGGGGGACAGGGCCACAGATACGCAGTATTTT | CATRTGDRATDTQYF
NA | TRBJ2-6 | TRBV21-1 | NA | TGTGCCAGCAGCCCTCATTTCAAAGGGAGGGCTAGCGGGCCTCAGTCTGGGGCCAACGTCCTGACTTTC | CASSPHFKGRASGPQSGANVLTF
TRBD2 | TRBJ2-1 | TRBV29-1 | NA | TGCAGCGTTGTGCTAGCGGGGGTTTCGGAGCAGTTCTTC | CSVVLAGVSEQFF
NA | TRBJ2-4 | TRBV7-9 | NA | TGTGCCAGCAGCCCGGGACACCGAAACATTCAGTACTTC | CASSPGHRNIQYF
TRBD1 | TRBJ1-2 | TRBV30 | NA | TGTGCCTGGAGACCGCAGGGGGGGTCGCATGGCTACACCTTC | CAWRPQGGSHGYTF
TRBD2 | TRBJ2-1 | TRBV7-2 | NA | TGTGCCAGCAGCTCTAGCGGGAGGGTGGTTCCGTTCTTC | CASSSSGRVVPFF
NA | TRBJ2-7 | TRBV3-1 | NA | TGTGCCAGCAGCCATCGTCTACTAGTGGCCGAGCAGTACTTC | CASSHRLLVAEQYF
NA | TRBJ2-5 | TRBV18 | NA | TGTGCCAGCTCACAATTCCAAGAGACCCAGTACTTC | CASSQFQETQYF
NA | TRBJ2-2 | TRBV24-1 | NA | TGTGCCACCGAGAGAACAGGGAACACCGGGGAGCTGTTTTTT | CATERTGNTGELFF
TRBD1 | TRBJ2-1 | TRBV11-1 | NA | TGTGCCAGCAGCTTAGACGGGACAGGTGCGTTCTTC | CASSLDGTGAFF
NA | TRBJ1-5 | TRBV3-1 | NA | TGTGCCAGCAGCCTAGTACCGGGCGGGCAGCCCCAGCATTTT | CASSLVPGGQPQHF
TRBD1 | TRBJ1-5 | TRBV28 | NA | TGTGCCAGCAGCGACGCGGACAGGGGTAGCAATCAGCCCCAGCATTTT | CASSDADRGSNQPQHF
TRBD2 | TRBJ2-1 | TRBV2 | NA | TGTGCCAGCATGGGACTAGGCTTCAATGAGCAGTTCTTC | CASMGLGFNEQFF
TRBD1 | TRBJ2-7 | TRBV11-3 | once | TGTGCCAGCAGCCCGGGACAGGGGAACGATAGACAGTACTTC | CASSPGQGNDRQYF
TRBD2 | TRBJ2-5 | TRBV9 | NA | TGTGCCAGCAGCGTAGATATGACTAGCCGCGAGACCCAGTACTTC | CASSVDMTSRETQYF
NA | TRBJ2-1 | TRBV7-2 | NA | TGTGCCAGCAGCTTAGTTGTGGACAGAGACAATGAGCAGTTCTTC | CASSLVVDRDNEQFF
NA | TRBJ2-3 | TRBV28 | NA | TGTGCCACCCTGGGGTGGGGAGATACGCAGTATTTT | CATLGWGDTQYF